These 28 T cell receptor beta chains share one sample of origin, sequenced in a study of blood T cell repertoires in COVID-19. Sequencing was performed with immunoSEQ multiplex PCR; in TCRdb, only in-frame clones are kept and a portion is missing. The table has about 200,000 clones, 84% seen once; the top ten hold 7.5% to 9%. The specimen was peripheral blood. These receptors all come from a woman of 80 years or more with COVID-19, enrolled during active disease.

This clone was seen a few times. CDR3 residues: CATSDTIGTGGSQPQHF. CDR3 sequence (DNA): TGTGCCACCAGTGATACCATTGGGACAGGAGGGAGTCAGCCCCAGCATTTT. The chain recombines TRBV24-1 with TRBJ1-5; TRBD1 agrees at 8 bases. The CDR3 extends over 17 amino acids. Germline lookup yields CDR1 KGHDR and CDR2 SFDVKD. Germline trimming cut 3 bases from V and 6 bases from J; bases unmatched to any gene: 12.

The gene calls are TRBV3-1 (or the pseudogene TRBV3-2) and TRBJ2-2; TRBD2 matches 9 bases. With 0 bases clipped from V and 6 bases from J, the junction kept 5 bases outside the gene matches. Germline values: CDR1 LGHDT, CDR2 YNNKEL (reference sequence). CDR3 length equals 16 residues. The CDR3 is CASSQEGGRVAGELFF. In DNA, the CDR3 is TGTGCCAGCAGCCAAGAGGGCGGGAGGGTCGCCGGGGAGCTGTTTTTT.

This clone was found once. This rearrangement joins TRBV5-4 to TRBJ2-3, with 13 bases fitting TRBD2. The germline CDR1 and CDR2 sequences are SGHNT and YYREEE (reference sequence). The V segment lost 4 bases and the J segment 5 bases; nucleotides outside the gene matches: 4. The CDR3 covers 15 residues. The CDR3 nucleotides read TGTGCCAGCAGCGGACGACTAGCGGGGGGAGATACGCAGTATTTT. Translation: CASSGRLAGGDTQYF.

The rearrangement uses TRBV4-1 and TRBJ2-1, with D tentatively TRBD2 (5 bases). V was cut by 4 bases and J by 8 bases, with 24 bases left in between. The germline V gene encodes CDR1 MGHRA and CDR2 YSYEKL. CDR3 length: 17 residues. CDR3 protein: CASSPLGRGSIGDEQFF. In DNA, the CDR3 is TGCGCCAGCAGCCCCCTGGGCCGGGGTAGTATTGGGGATGAGCAGTTCTTC.

The J gene is TRBJ1-6, the V gene TRBV5-4; no clear D. V lost 0 bases, J lost 5 bases, and 12 bases lay in between. The germline V gene has CDR1 SGHNT and CDR2 YYREEE (reference sequence). The CDR3 length is 16 residues. The CDR3 DNA is TGTGCCAGCAGCTTGGGGCCGTCCGGGGATAATTCACCCCTCCACTTT. Residues: CASSLGPSGDNSPLHF.

This rearrangement joins TRBV7-2 to TRBJ1-5; possibly TRBD1 for D (6 bases). The CDR3 has 15 residues. In germline, CDR1 is SGHTA, CDR2 FQGNSA. Trimming took 5 bases from V and 5 from J, leaving 16 bases between them. CDR3 in DNA: TGTGCCAGCAGCCCCGGGGCAGGGGCTTATCAGCCCCAGCATTTT. It is translated as CASSPGAGAYQPQHF.

The V and J genes are TRBV7-8 and TRBJ1-5, with 12 bases identical to TRBD1. The CDR3 sequence is 16 residues long. V gave up 5 bases and J gave up 5 bases; unmatched junction bases: 7. CDR1 and CDR2 from the germline V gene are SGHVS and FQNEAQ. CDR3 nucleotides: TGTGCCAGCAGCCTCCTGGGGACAGGGGGCGATCAGCCCCAGCATTTT. Protein product: CASSLLGTGGDQPQHF.

V gene TRBV6-5 combines with J gene TRBJ1-1, with a tentative D call TRBD1 (5 bases). The CDR3 extends over 15 amino acids. CDR1 and CDR2 from the germline V gene are MNHEY and SVGAGI. The ends were cut back, 8 bases at V and 4 bases at J, with 20 bases in the middle. The CDR3 DNA follows: TGTGCCAGCGGCTTTGACAGTAGGTCGGGCACTGAAGCTTTCTTT. This codes for CASGFDSRSGTEAFF.

V is TRBV9 and J is TRBJ1-4, with D possibly being TRBD1 (6 bases). Germline V gives CDR1 SGDLS, CDR2 YYNGEE. The CDR3 extends over 14 amino acids. Deletions cut 0 bases from V and 3 bases from J, with 6 bases between. The CDR3 loop reads CASSVAGANEKLFF. As DNA, the CDR3 is TGTGCCAGCAGCGTAGCAGGGGCTAATGAAAAACTGTTTTTT.

This clone has just a few counts. The chain couples TRBV19 to TRBJ1-2, with 9 bases aligning to TRBD1. Germline trimming cut 7 bases from V and 6 bases from J; bases unmatched to any gene: 9. The CDR3 sequence is 14 residues long. Germline values: CDR1 LNHDA, CDR2 SQIVND (reference sequence). DNA of the CDR3: TGTGCCAGTACCCCACTCGGACAGGGGAATGGCTACACCTTC. Encoded protein: CASTPLGQGNGYTF. The full variable domain, its missing parts supplied by reference TRBV19 and TRBJ1-2, is DGGITQSPKYLFRKEGQNVTLSCEQNLNHDAMYWYRQDPGQGLRLIYYSQIVNDFQKGDIAEGYSVSREKKESFPLTVTSAQKNPTAFYLCASTPLGQGNGYTFGSGTRLTVV.

The V gene is TRBV19, the J gene TRBJ1-5, with D perhaps matching TRBD1 (5 bases). The CDR3 spans 13 residues. The germline V gene has CDR1 LNHDA and CDR2 SQIVND (reference sequence). The V end lost 1 base, the J end lost 6 bases, and 7 bases lay between the germline ends. CDR3 residues: CASSIGRAQPQHF. The CDR3, as DNA: TGTGCCAGTAGTATAGGCAGGGCTCAGCCCCAGCATTTT.

The V and J genes are TRBV7-9 and TRBJ2-7; tentatively, D is TRBD1 (6 bases). Germline CDR1 is SEHNR and CDR2 is FQNEAQ (reference sequence). The CDR3 contains 14 residues. V was trimmed by 3 bases and J by 3 bases, leaving 12 bases between them. CDR3 residues: CASSLNRDGYEQYF. The CDR3 DNA reads as TGTGCCAGCAGCTTGAACAGGGACGGCTACGAGCAGTACTTC.

The V and J genes are TRBV5-3 and TRBJ2-6, with D possibly matching TRBD1 (6 bases). TRBV5-3 belongs to the ORF category, with a function that is uncertain. The CDR3 has 17 residues. Trimming took 8 bases from V and 0 from J, leaving 18 bases between them. The CDR3 sequence is CARGPLDRVSGANVLTF. The CDR3 DNA is TGTGCCAGGGGCCCCCTGGACAGAGTCTCTGGGGCCAACGTCCTGACTTTC.

The chain joins TRBV2 to TRBJ2-5; a possible D gene is TRBD2 (5 bases). Trimming left V 5 bases short and J 2 bases short, with 18 bases between. Looked up from germline, CDR1 is SNHLY and CDR2 is FYNNEI. This CDR3 is 16 amino acids long. CDR3 coding DNA: TGTGCCAGCAGTCTCGAGGGCGGGCTCACTCAAGAGACCCAGTACTTC. Translation: CASSLEGGLTQETQYF.

This clone was seen a handful of times. This chain connects TRBV18 to TRBJ2-7, with D unclear. The ends were cut back, 1 base at V and 2 bases at J, with 12 bases in the middle. This CDR3 is built from 15 residues. Looked up from germline, CDR1 is KGHSH and CDR2 is LQKENI. This CDR3 reads CASSPRGGTTYEQYF. The CDR3 nucleotides are TGTGCCAGCTCACCACGTGGCGGAACCACCTACGAGCAGTACTTC.

In DNA, the CDR3 is TGTGCCAGCAGCCGTTACGGGGGGAGTTCACCCCTCCACTTT. It specifies CASSRYGGSSPLHF. The V and J genes are TRBV14 and TRBJ1-6, with D perhaps TRBD1 (5 bases). Germline lookup yields CDR1 SGHDN and CDR2 FVKESK. The CDR3 is 14 amino acids. V gave up 4 bases and J gave up 9 bases, with 13 bases separating them.

This clone was detected only once. V is TRBV18 and J is TRBJ2-3; TRBD2 aligns across 13 bases. CDR3 length equals 16 residues. V trimming: 2 bases; J trimming: 5 bases; junction bases outside the gene matches: 4. The germline CDR1 and CDR2 sequences are KGHSH and LQKENI. CDR3 sequence: CASSPGLAGVRDTQYF. The CDR3 bases are TGTGCCAGCTCACCAGGACTAGCGGGAGTCAGAGATACGCAGTATTTT.

In the case of this clone: Other DNA sequences in this specimen translate into the identical CDR3. The rearrangement joins TRBV5-1 to TRBJ2-2; TRBD1 matches 9 bases. CDR3 length: 14 amino acids. Germline CDR1 and CDR2: SGHRS and YFSETQ. Germline trimming cut 2 bases from V and 6 bases from J; bases unmatched to any gene: 2. CDR3 sequence reads: CASSFGQGSGELFF. The CDR3, as DNA: TGCGCCAGCAGCTTTGGACAGGGGTCCGGGGAGCTGTTTTTT.

This rearrangement joins TRBV7-9 to TRBJ1-1; possible D gene TRBD1, 5 bases. V was clipped by 1 base and J by 1 base, with 7 bases between them. CDR1 is SEHNR, CDR2 FQNEAQ, per germline (reference sequence). The CDR3 length is 14 residues. CDR3 nucleotide sequence: TGTGCCAGCAGCTTAGATACAGGGAACACTGAAGCTTTCTTT. Translated, it gives CASSLDTGNTEAFF.

J is TRBJ2-1 and V is TRBV2; TRBD2 agrees at 9 bases. Trimming at V came to 4 bases and at J to 1 base, leaving 8 bases not matched to a gene. The CDR3 has 17 amino acids. Germline V lookup: CDR1 SNHLY, CDR2 FYNNEI. The DNA for the CDR3 is TGTGCCAGCAGTGCGCCAGCGGGAGGAGTTTCCTACAATGAGCAGTTCTTC. Protein sequence: CASSAPAGGVSYNEQFF. The complete variable domain, with remaining parts taken from reference TRBV2 and TRBJ2-1, reads EPEVTQTPSHQVTQMGQEVILRCVPISNHLYFYWYRQILGQKVEFLVSFYNNEISEKSEIFDDQFSVERPDGSNFTLKIRSTKLEDSAMYFCASSAPAGGVSYNEQFFGPGTRLTVL.

The V call is TRBV18, the J call TRBJ1-1; 8 bases map to TRBD1. V lost 3 bases and J lost 2; bases outside the gene matches: 8. CDR1 and CDR2 from the germline V gene are KGHSH and LQKENI. The CDR3 spans 16 residues. DNA of the CDR3: TGTGCCAGCTCACCTGGGACAGGCCGTTCCAACACTGAAGCTTTCTTT. It yields the protein CASSPGTGRSNTEAFF.

The genes are TRBV3-1 (or the pseudogene TRBV3-2) and TRBJ2-7, with D possibly being TRBD2 (7 bases). CDR3 size: 15 residues. Trimming left V 3 bases short and J 0 bases short, with 12 bases between. Germline values: CDR1 LGHDT, CDR2 YNNKEL (reference sequence). The CDR3 DNA follows: TGTGCCAGCAGCCAGACGGGGGGCCCCTCCTACGAGCAGTACTTC. Residues: CASSQTGGPSYEQYF.

The chain uses TRBV3-1 (or the pseudogene TRBV3-2) and TRBJ2-7; D call uncertain. Trimming shortened V by 2 bases and J by 5 bases, and 7 bases separated the two germline ends. The CDR3 loop spans 12 amino acids. Germline CDR1 and CDR2: LGHDT and YNNKEL (reference sequence). The CDR3 protein is CASSQTRDEQYF. Written as DNA, the CDR3 is TGTGCCAGCAGCCAAACCCGCGACGAGCAGTACTTC.

This clone was observed a handful of times. The V call is TRBV29-1, the J call TRBJ1-1; 7 bases line up with TRBD1. The CDR3 is made up of 11 amino acids. Per germline, CDR1 SQVTM and CDR2 ANQGSEA. V gave up 5 bases and J gave up 3 bases; unmatched junction bases: 0. CDR3: CSVTGDTEAFF. CDR3 DNA sequence: TGCAGCGTTACAGGGGACACTGAAGCTTTCTTT.

This clone has a handful of counts. The V call is TRBV28, the J call TRBJ2-7, with TRBD2 matching over 10 bases. This CDR3 spans 14 amino acids. CDR1 is MDHEN and CDR2 is SYDVKM in the germline V gene. V gave up 6 bases and J gave up 3 bases; unmatched junction bases: 5. Written as DNA, the CDR3 is TGTGCCAGCAGAACCGCTAGCGGGAGCTACGAGCAGTACTTC. Amino acids: CASRTASGSYEQYF.

The rearrangement joins TRBV28 to TRBJ2-1, with 9 bases matching TRBD1. Germline V CDR1 and CDR2: MDHEN, SYDVKM. J lost 9 bases, V lost 5 bases, and 14 bases had no gene match. This CDR3 is 16 amino acids long. CDR3 bases: TGTGCCAGCAGTAGCTACGGGACAGGGAAGATCGGTGAGCAGTTCTTC. It specifies CASSSYGTGKIGEQFF.

Concerning this clone itself: Its ends do not fully match the called genes, so a read error is possible. The chain has TRBV2 and TRBJ1-3; D is unresolved. The CDR3 has 15 amino acids. CDR1 is SNHLY, CDR2 FYNNEI, per germline. The CDR3 here is CASTELRSSGNTIYF. DNA for the CDR3: TGTGCCAGCACTGAACTCAGAAGCTCTGGAAACACCATATATTTT. The full variable domain, its missing parts supplied by reference TRBV2 and TRBJ1-3, is EPEVTQTPSHQVTQMGQEVILRCVPISNHLYFYWYRQILGQKVEFLVSFYNNEISEKSEIFDDQFSVERPDGSNFTLKIRSTKLEDSAMYFCASTELRSSGNTIYFGEGSWLTVV.

As regards this clone: Other DNA sequences in the same sample also yield this CDR3. This rearrangement joins TRBV18 to TRBJ1-6, with TRBD1 matching 7 bases. Looked up from germline, CDR1 is KGHSH and CDR2 is LQKENI. With 3 bases clipped from V and 7 bases from J, the junction kept 3 bases outside the gene matches. CDR3 length: 14 amino acids. The CDR3 protein is CASSPGTANSPLHF. In nucleotides, the CDR3 is TGTGCCAGCTCACCCGGGACAGCGAATTCACCCCTCCACTTT.